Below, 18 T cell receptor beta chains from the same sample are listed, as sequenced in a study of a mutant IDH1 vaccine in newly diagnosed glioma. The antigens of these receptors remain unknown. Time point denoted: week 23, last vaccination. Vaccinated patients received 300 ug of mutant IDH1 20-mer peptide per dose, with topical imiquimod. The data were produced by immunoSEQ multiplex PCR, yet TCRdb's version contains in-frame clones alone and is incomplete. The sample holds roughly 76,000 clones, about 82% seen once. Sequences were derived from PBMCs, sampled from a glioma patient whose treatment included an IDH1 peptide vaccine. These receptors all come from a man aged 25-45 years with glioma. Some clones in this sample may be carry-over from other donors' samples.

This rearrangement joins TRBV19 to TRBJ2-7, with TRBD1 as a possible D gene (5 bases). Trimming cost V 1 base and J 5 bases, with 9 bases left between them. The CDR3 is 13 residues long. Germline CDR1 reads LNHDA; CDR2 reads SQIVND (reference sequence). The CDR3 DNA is TGTGCCAGTAGTATAGGCAGGGTCGACGAGCAGTACTTC. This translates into CASSIGRVDEQYF.

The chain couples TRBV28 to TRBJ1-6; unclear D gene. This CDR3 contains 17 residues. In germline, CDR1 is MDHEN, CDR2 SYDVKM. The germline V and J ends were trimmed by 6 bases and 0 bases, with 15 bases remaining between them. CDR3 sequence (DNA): TGTGCCAGCAGCCCGGGCCTAGTGAGCTCCTATAATTCACCCCTCCACTTT. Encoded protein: CASSPGLVSSYNSPLHF.

CDR3 in amino acids: CAWAGGNSPLHF. The CDR3 bases are TGTGCCTGGGCCGGTGGTAATTCACCCCTCCACTTT. V gene TRBV30 combines with J gene TRBJ1-6, with unresolved D. Germline V gene lookup returns CDR1 GTSNPN and CDR2 SVGIG (reference sequence). The CDR3 is 12 residues long. Trimming took 5 bases from V and 6 from J, leaving 8 bases between them.

The CDR3 sequence: CASSARDLPYEQYF. The CDR3 bases are TGTGCCAGCAGCGCCCGGGACTTGCCCTACGAGCAGTACTTC. The gene calls are TRBV9 and TRBJ2-7; D perhaps matches TRBD2 (6 bases). Trimming took off 3 bases at V and 2 bases at J, with 12 bases between the two ends. CDR3 length: 14 residues. Germline-derived CDR1 and CDR2 are SGDLS and YYNGEE.

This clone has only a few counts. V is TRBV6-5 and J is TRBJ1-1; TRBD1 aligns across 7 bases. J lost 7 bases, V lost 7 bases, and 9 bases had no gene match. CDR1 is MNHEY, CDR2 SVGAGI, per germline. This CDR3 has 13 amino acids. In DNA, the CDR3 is TGTGCCAGCACTACCCGGGGGACAGATGAAGCTTTCTTT. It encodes CASTTRGTDEAFF.

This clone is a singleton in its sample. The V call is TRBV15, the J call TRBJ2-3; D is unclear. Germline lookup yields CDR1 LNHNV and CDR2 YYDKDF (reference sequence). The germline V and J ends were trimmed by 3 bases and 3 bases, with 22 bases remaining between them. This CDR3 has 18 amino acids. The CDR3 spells CATSRDYRWGIGTDTQYF. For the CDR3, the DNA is TGTGCCACCAGCAGGGATTACCGATGGGGAATCGGAACAGATACGCAGTATTTT.

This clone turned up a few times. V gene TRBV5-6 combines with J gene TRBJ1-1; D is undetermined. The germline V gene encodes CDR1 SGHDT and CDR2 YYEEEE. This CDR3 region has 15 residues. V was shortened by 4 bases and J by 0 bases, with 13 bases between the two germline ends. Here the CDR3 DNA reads TGTGCCAGCAGCACCGGCCCAGGTATGAACACTGAAGCTTTCTTT. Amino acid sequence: CASSTGPGMNTEAFF.

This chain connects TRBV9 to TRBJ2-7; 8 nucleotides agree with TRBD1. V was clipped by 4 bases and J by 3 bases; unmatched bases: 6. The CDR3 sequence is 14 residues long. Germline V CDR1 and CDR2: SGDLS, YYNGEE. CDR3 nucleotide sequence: TGTGCCAGCAGCCATGGACAGGGTAACTACGAGCAGTACTTC. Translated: CASSHGQGNYEQYF.

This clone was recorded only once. The CDR3 region is CASKPPSSYNSPLHF. CDR3 coding DNA: TGTGCCAGCAAGCCACCGAGCTCCTATAATTCACCCCTCCACTTT. The chain links TRBV6-6 to TRBJ1-6; D unclear. This CDR3 has 15 amino acids. Germline loops: CDR1 MNHNY, CDR2 SVGAGI (reference sequence). V gave up 7 bases and J gave up 0 bases, with 10 bases separating them.

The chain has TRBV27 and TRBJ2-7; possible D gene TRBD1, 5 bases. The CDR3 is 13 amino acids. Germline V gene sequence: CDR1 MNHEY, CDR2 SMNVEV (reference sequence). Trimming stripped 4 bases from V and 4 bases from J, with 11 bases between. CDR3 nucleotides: TGTGCCAGCAGTTCAAAGGGGCCTTACGAGCAGTACTTC. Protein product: CASSSKGPYEQYF.

CDR3 coding DNA: TGTGCCAGCCGGGACTCCTTCTACGAGCAGTACTTC. It specifies CASRDSFYEQYF. The J gene is TRBJ2-7, the V gene TRBV6-5; D might be TRBD2 (6 bases). The CDR3 covers 12 residues. The germline gives CDR1 MNHEY, CDR2 SVGAGI. Trimming removed 8 bases from V and 3 bases from J, with 11 bases in between.

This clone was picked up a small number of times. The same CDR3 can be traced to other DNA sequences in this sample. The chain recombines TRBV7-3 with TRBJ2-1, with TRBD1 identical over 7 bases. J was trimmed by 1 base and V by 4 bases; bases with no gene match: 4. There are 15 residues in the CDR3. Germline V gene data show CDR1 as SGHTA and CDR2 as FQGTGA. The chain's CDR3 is CASSSTGLSYNEQFF. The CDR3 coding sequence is TGTGCCAGCAGCTCGACAGGGCTATCCTACAATGAGCAGTTCTTC.

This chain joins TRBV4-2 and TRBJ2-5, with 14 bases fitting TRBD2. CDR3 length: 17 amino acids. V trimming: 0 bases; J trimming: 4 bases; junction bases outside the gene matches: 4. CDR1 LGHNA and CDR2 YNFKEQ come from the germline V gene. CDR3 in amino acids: CASSQDTGLAGAETQYF. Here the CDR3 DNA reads TGTGCCAGCAGCCAAGATACGGGACTAGCGGGGGCAGAGACCCAGTACTTC.

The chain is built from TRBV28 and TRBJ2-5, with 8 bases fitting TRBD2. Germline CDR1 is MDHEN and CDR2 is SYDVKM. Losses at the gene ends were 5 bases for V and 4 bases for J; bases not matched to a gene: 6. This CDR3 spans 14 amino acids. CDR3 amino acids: CASSPREGGETQYF. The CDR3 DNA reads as TGTGCCAGCAGTCCCCGGGAGGGAGGAGAGACCCAGTACTTC.

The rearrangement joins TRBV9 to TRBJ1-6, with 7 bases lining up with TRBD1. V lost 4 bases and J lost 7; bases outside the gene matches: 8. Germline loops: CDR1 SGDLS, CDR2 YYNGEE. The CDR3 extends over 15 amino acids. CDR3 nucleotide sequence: TGTGCCAGCAGCCTGAAGACAGGGTGGAATTCACCCCTCCACTTT. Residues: CASSLKTGWNSPLHF.

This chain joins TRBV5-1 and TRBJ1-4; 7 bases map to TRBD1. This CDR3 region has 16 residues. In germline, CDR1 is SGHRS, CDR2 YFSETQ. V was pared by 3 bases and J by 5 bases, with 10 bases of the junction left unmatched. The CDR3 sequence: CASSSQPGQSNEKLFF. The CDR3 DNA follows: TGCGCCAGCAGCTCCCAGCCGGGACAGTCGAATGAAAAACTGTTTTTT.

The CDR3 sequence: CASTRPPSEAFF. CDR3 sequence (DNA): TGTGCCAGCACCAGACCACCGTCTGAAGCTTTCTTT. V gene TRBV6-5 combines with J gene TRBJ1-1; D gene ambiguous. This CDR3 has 12 amino acids. V was clipped by 7 bases and J by 6 bases, with 12 bases between them. CDR1 and CDR2 from the germline V gene are MNHEY and SVGAGI.

CDR3 residues: CASSLRQGRDTEAFF. CDR3 bases: TGCGCCAGCAGCTTGAGGCAGGGGCGGGACACTGAAGCTTTCTTT. The V call is TRBV5-1, the J call TRBJ1-1; perhaps TRBD1 as D (6 bases). Germline CDR1 reads SGHRS; CDR2 reads YFSETQ. This CDR3 contains 15 residues. The V and J ends lost 1 base and 3 bases respectively, with 13 bases between them.